This T cell receptor (beta chain) was sequenced in a study of OX40 agonist ivuxolimab in advanced cancers. Study in general: Enrolled patients in dose escalation had cancers that were hepatocellular carcinoma, melanoma, renal cell or head and neck cancer. Three patients, one with hepatocellular carcinoma and two with cutaneous melanoma, achieved partial responses.

Profiled with immunoSEQ multiplex PCR; TCRdb holds only in-frame clones, not every one. The table has under 60,000 clones, approximately 90% seen once. The study's findings and limits: In CD8+ T cells, expanded clones were on average more numerous than in CD4+.

On this clone itself: The antigen is not known.

Sequenced material: CD4+ or CD8+ T cells sorted from blood, taken in a trial of the OX40 agonist ivuxolimab. The source of this sequence is an adult with an advanced solid tumor such as melanoma, head and neck, liver or kidney cancer.

In nucleotides, the CDR3 is TGTGCCAGTAGTCGGAACTTTTACGAGCAGTACTTC. Its translation is CASSRNFYEQYF. The genes are TRBV19 and TRBJ2-7; the D is unclear. V was shortened by 5 bases and J by 4 bases, with 9 bases between the two germline ends. The germline CDR1 and CDR2 sequences are LNHDA and SQIVND (reference sequence). CDR3 size: 12 residues.